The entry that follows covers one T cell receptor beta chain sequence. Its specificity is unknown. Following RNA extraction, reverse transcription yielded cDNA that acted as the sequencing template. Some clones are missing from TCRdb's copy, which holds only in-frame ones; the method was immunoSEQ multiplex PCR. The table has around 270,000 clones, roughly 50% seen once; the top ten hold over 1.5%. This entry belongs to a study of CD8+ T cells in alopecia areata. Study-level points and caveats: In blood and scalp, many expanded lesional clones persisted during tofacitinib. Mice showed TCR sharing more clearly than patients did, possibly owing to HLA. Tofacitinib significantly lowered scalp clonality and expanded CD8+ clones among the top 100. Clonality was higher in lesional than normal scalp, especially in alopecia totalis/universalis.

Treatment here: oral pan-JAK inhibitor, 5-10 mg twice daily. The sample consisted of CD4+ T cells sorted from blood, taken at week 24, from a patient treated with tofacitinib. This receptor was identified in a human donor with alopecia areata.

The DNA of the CDR3 is TGCGCCAGCAGAACAGGGTTTCGTGAGCAGTTCTTC. Its protein is CASRTGFREQFF. V gene TRBV10-2 combines with J gene TRBJ2-1, with D perhaps matching TRBD1 (6 bases). The V end lost 6 bases, the J end lost 9 bases, and 12 bases lay between the germline ends. CDR1 and CDR2 (germline): WSHSY, SAAADI. The length of the CDR3 is 12 residues.